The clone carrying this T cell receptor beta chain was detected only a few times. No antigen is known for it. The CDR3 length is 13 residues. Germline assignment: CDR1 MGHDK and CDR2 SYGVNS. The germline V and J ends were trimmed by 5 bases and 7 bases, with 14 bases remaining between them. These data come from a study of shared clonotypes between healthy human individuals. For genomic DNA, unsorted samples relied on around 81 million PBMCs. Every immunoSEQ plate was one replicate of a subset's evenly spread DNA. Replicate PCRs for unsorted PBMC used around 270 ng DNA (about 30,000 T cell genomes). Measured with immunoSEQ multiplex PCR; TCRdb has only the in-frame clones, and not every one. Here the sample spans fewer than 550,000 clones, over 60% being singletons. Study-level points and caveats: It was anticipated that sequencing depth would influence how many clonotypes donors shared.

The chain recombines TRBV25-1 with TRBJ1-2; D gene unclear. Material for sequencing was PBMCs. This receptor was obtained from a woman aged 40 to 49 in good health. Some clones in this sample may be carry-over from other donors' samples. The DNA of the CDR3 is TGTGCCAGCAGTCCCTACCGAGAGGCTGGCTACACCTTC. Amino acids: CASSPYREAGYTF.